This T cell receptor beta chain was recovered during a study of T cells after yellow fever vaccination. The CDR3 totals 15 residues. With 6 bases removed from V and 0 bases from J, the gap between germline ends came to 12 bases. By 5'RACE template switching, TCR cDNA was produced, with a universal primer site and UMIs added in the process. MiXCR was run by TCRdb on the 5' RACE reads, yielding one entry per CDR3 protein. The data contain approximately 510,000 distinct CDR3 sequences, less than 25% of them singletons. On this clonotype: Its antigen is unknown.

Overall study findings and caveats: Reappearing after the booster were most of the clones from primary vaccination (96% CD4, approximately 85% CD8).

This TCR was recovered from a man younger than 35 who received the YFV17D yellow fever vaccine. This specimen consisted of PBMCs, obtained approximately 20 days after the first yellow fever vaccination. V gene TRBV12-3 or TRBV12-4 combines with J gene TRBJ1-5; no reliable D call. CDR3 DNA: TGTGCCAGCAGCTTGGCCCATAATAGCAATCAGCCCCAGCATTTT. Its translation: CASSLAHNSNQPQHF.